This T cell receptor beta chain was sequenced in a study of chemoradiotherapy in HPV16-positive cancers. Using immunoSEQ multiplex PCR, the repertoire was profiled, and TCRdb retains in-frame clones only, with some absent. Of 13,000 to 15,000 clones in the sample, about nine tenths were seen once. The TCR sequence derives from a human donor with HPV-associated anogenital cancer. Sequenced here: blood, sampled from a patient who underwent chemoradiotherapy.

For the CDR3, the DNA is TGTGCCAGCAGCAAAGCGGGTGGGGACAGAAGTTACGAGCAGTACTTC. Amino acid sequence: CASSKAGGDRSYEQYF. J is TRBJ2-7 and V is TRBV21-1; the table assigns TRBD1, which was not confirmed against the DNA. TRBV21-1 counts as a pseudogene. The length of the CDR3 is 16 residues.